A selection of T cell receptor beta chains follows, all from one sample in a study of Ad26.COV2.S vaccination and SARS-CoV-2 variants. The table came from immunoSEQ multiplex PCR; TCRdb's copy has only in-frame clones and leaves some out. This repertoire shows 430,000 or so clones, around 90% found once; its top ten account for 12%. Sequenced here: peripheral blood, sampled in a trial of Ad26.COV2.S vaccine versus placebo. Every receptor here comes from a person aged 18-60 years who received the Ad26.COV2.S COVID-19 vaccine or a placebo. The CDR3 runs from the conserved cysteine through the conserved F or W. The D gene is left open where the match is weak. Only some rows state a clone size, as once, few, many or a class for expanded clones.

J | D | size | V | DNA | CDR3
TRBJ2-1 | - | - | TRBV12-3/TRBV12-4 | TGTGCCAGCAAGAACGGGGTCAACAATGAGCAGTTCTTC | CASKNGVNNEQFF
TRBJ2-1 | - | - | TRBV4-3 | TGCGCCAGCAGCCAATCGCGATCGAACCGGAATGAGCAGTTCTTC | CASSQSRSNRNEQFF
TRBJ2-1 | - | - | TRBV5-4 | TGTGCCAGCAGCTTCCAGGGACTCTACTACAATGAGCAGTTCTTC | CASSFQGLYYNEQFF
TRBJ1-1 | - | - | TRBV5-1 | TGCGCCAGCAGTCTCGGACCTTCCGCTGAAGCTTTCTTT | CASSLGPSAEAFF
TRBJ2-1 | TRBD2 | - | TRBV11-3 | TGTGCCAGCAGCCTCCGGACTAGCGGGAGGGCCCCTTCCTACAATGAGCAGTTCTTC | CASSLRTSGRAPSYNEQFF
TRBJ2-7 | TRBD2 | - | TRBV30 | TGTGCCTGTAGCGGGCCTACTTACGAGCAGTACTTC | CACSGPTYEQYF
TRBJ2-7 | - | - | TRBV15 | TGTGCCACCAGCAGAGTCGGTGCATCCTACGAGCAGTACTTC | CATSRVGASYEQYF
TRBJ1-6 | - | few | TRBV4-3 | TGCGCCAGCAGCCAGGATAATTCACCCCTCCACTTT | CASSQDNSPLHF
TRBJ2-3 | - | - | TRBV10-3 | TGTGCCTCAAAAGAAATTCCTAGCACAGATACGCAGTATTTT | CASKEIPSTDTQYF
TRBJ1-4 | - | - | TRBV5-4 | TGTGCCAGCAGCTTTTACACTAATGAAAAACTGTTTTTT | CASSFYTNEKLFF
TRBJ2-2 | - | - | TRBV7-3 | TGTGCCAGCAGCCCCTCGAGTAACGCCGGGGAGCTGTTTTTT | CASSPSSNAGELFF
TRBJ2-1 | - | - | TRBV6-5 | TGTGCCAGCAGCCATATAAACAATGAGCAGTTCTTC | CASSHINNEQFF
TRBJ1-2 | - | - | TRBV30 | TGTGCCTGGAGTGCCATGGGGGCCTATGGCTACACCTTC | CAWSAMGAYGYTF
TRBJ2-3 | TRBD2 | - | TRBV9 | TGTGCCAGCAGCGTAGGGGGGACTAGCGGCACAGATACGCAGTATTTT | CASSVGGTSGTDTQYF
TRBJ2-1 | TRBD2 | - | TRBV5-1 | TGCGCCAGCAGCCCTCTAGCGGGGACCATTAATGAGCAGTTCTTC | CASSPLAGTINEQFF
TRBJ1-2 | - | - | TRBV10-3 | TGTGCCATCAGTGAGTCTCGCGAGGCCCGCTATGGCTACACCTTC | CAISESREARYGYTF
TRBJ1-1 | TRBD1 | - | TRBV7-9 | TGTGCCAGCAGCTGGGCTCCGGGACAGGGGGCACCTGAAGCTTTCTTT | CASSWAPGQGAPEAFF
TRBJ2-2 | - | - | TRBV6-2/TRBV6-3 | TGTGCCAGCAGTTACAAGTGGGGCGGGGAGCTGTTTTTT | CASSYKWGGELFF
TRBJ2-7 | - | - | TRBV10-3 | TGTGCCATCAGTGGATTTGGATGGAGGGCGAGCTACGAGCAGTACTTC | CAISGFGWRASYEQYF
TRBJ2-7 | - | - | TRBV7-9 | TGTGCCAGCAGCGTGGGTGGGGAGCAGTACTTC | CASSVGGEQYF
TRBJ2-1 | - | - | TRBV5-4 | TGTGCCAGCAGCTTGCTAAATCAGGGCTACAATGAGCAGTTCTTC | CASSLLNQGYNEQFF
TRBJ1-2 | - | - | TRBV27 | TGTGCCACCCCTCGAGGGTGGGATGGCTACACCTTC | CATPRGWDGYTF